The sequence of this T cell receptor beta chain was determined in a study of tumor-infiltrating lymphocytes in primary liver carcinoma. Study-level information: Donors underwent surgery for histopathologically diagnosed primary liver carcinoma.

A note on this clonotype: The conserved phenylalanine or tryptophan is not found at the CDR3 terminus, so this likely reflects a read error.

Researchers generated TCR beta cDNA from about 0.5 ug of total RNA, relying on a constant-region primer. The TCR beta library was amplified through three nested multiplex PCR rounds in a modified ARM-PCR procedure. A single record per CDR3 protein comes from TCRdb applying MiXCR to the multiplex PCR reads. The table shows approximately 320,000 distinct CDR3 sequences, with 50% to 75% occurring only once. Unsorted whole blood supplied the blood RNA, and germline DNA was isolated too. The clonotype comes from a woman aged 25 to 39 with primary liver carcinoma and hepatitis B virus infection. Sequencing was performed on peripheral blood.

The CDR3 loop reads CAILSLGGQDYGYTL. In nucleotides, the CDR3 is TGCGCCATCCTAAGTTTGGGAGGACAAGACTATGGCTACACCCTC. The rearrangement uses TRBV10-2 and TRBJ1-2; maybe TRBD1 (5 bases). Per the germline V gene, CDR1 is WSHSY and CDR2 is SAAADI. V lost 10 bases and J lost 3, with 21 bases in between. This CDR3 is 15 amino acids long.